These 7 T cell receptor beta chains were all obtained from the same sample, sequenced in a study of T cells in Graves' hyperthyroidism and ophthalmopathy. Amplification targeted TCR beta CDR3 regions from RNA transcripts. A first-round RT-PCR of the TCR CDR3 used the HTBI primer set. In TCRdb, the multiplex PCR reads were re-called with MiXCR into one record per CDR3 protein. The sample lists fewer than 600,000 distinct CDR3 sequences, under 15% seen once, with around 17% in the top ten. The sample taken for sequencing was blood. The receptors here all came from a woman aged 18-29 years with Graves' hyperthyroidism.

Only a few counts were recorded for this clonotype. This chain uses TRBV12-5 with TRBJ1-5; D unresolved. This CDR3 has 15 residues. Between the trimmed V and J ends, which lost 0 bases and 4 bases, there was a span of 10 bases. Germline values: CDR1 LGHNT, CDR2 FRNRAP. The CDR3 loop reads CASGLVANRNQPQHF. The DNA for the CDR3 is TGTGCTAGTGGTTTGGTGGCAAACAGAAATCAGCCCCAGCATTTT.

This clonotype was detected many times. The chain links TRBV20-1 to TRBJ2-2, with D possibly matching TRBD1 (6 bases). Germline assignment: CDR1 DFQATT and CDR2 SNEGSKA (reference sequence). This CDR3 has 17 amino acids. Trimming stripped 0 bases from V and 0 bases from J, with 14 bases between. The CDR3 protein is CSARDLLGAANTGELFF. For the CDR3, the DNA is TGCAGTGCTAGAGATCTTCTGGGGGCGGCGAACACCGGGGAGCTGTTTTTT.

This clonotype was counted between two and nine times. The J gene is TRBJ2-1, the V gene TRBV20-1, with D perhaps matching TRBD2 (6 bases). Germline V gene lookup returns CDR1 DFQATT and CDR2 SNEGSKA (reference sequence). The V and J ends lost 5 bases and 1 base respectively, with 15 bases between them. The CDR3 runs 15 residues. The CDR3 DNA follows: TGCAGTGCTCTTTCTGGTGGAGGGTCCTACAATGAGCAGTTCTTC. Translation: CSALSGGGSYNEQFF.

There are many counts of this clonotype. V gene TRBV18 combines with J gene TRBJ2-7; possibly TRBD2 for D (6 bases). V was cut by 6 bases and J by 0 bases, with 12 bases left in between. The CDR3 length is 14 residues. Germline loops: CDR1 KGHSH, CDR2 LQKENI. DNA for the CDR3: TGTGCCAGCTCGAAACGGGAGCCCTCCTACGAGCAGTACTTC. Translating gives CASSKREPSYEQYF.

The V call is TRBV3-1, the J call TRBJ1-3; D unclear. The CDR3 loop spans 17 amino acids. V was pared by 0 bases and J by 1 base, with 13 bases between. The germline V gene has CDR1 LGHDT and CDR2 YNNKEL (reference sequence). The CDR3 region is CASSQESQYYSGNTIYF. DNA of the CDR3: TGTGCCAGCAGCCAAGAATCACAGTACTATTCTGGAAACACCATATATTTT.

This clonotype occurred a few times. V gene TRBV15 combines with J gene TRBJ2-3, with 10 bases aligning to TRBD2. Losses at the gene ends were 5 bases for V and 6 bases for J; bases not matched to a gene: 8. Germline CDR1 LNHNV, CDR2 YYDKDF (reference sequence). The CDR3 is 15 residues long. CDR3 nucleotides: TGTGCCACCAGCCGAGGGGGAGCGGGAGGGGATACGCAGTATTTT. Translation: CATSRGGAGGDTQYF. Full variable domain (remainder filled in from reference TRBV15 and TRBJ2-3): DAMVIQNPRYQVTQFGKPVTLSCSQTLNHNVMYWYQQKSSQAPKLLFHYYDKDFNNEADTPDNFQSRRPNTSFCFLDIRSPGLGDTAMYLCATSRGGAGGDTQYFGPGTRLTVL.

This clonotype was detected many times. V usage is TRBV7-3 and J usage is TRBJ2-5, with D unresolved. The CDR3 contains 13 residues. The V and J ends lost 1 base and 2 bases respectively, with 5 bases between them. Per the germline V gene, CDR1 is SGHTA and CDR2 is FQGTGA. Here the CDR3 DNA reads TGTGCCAGCAGCTTAAATCCACAAGAGACCCAGTACTTC. Residues: CASSLNPQETQYF.